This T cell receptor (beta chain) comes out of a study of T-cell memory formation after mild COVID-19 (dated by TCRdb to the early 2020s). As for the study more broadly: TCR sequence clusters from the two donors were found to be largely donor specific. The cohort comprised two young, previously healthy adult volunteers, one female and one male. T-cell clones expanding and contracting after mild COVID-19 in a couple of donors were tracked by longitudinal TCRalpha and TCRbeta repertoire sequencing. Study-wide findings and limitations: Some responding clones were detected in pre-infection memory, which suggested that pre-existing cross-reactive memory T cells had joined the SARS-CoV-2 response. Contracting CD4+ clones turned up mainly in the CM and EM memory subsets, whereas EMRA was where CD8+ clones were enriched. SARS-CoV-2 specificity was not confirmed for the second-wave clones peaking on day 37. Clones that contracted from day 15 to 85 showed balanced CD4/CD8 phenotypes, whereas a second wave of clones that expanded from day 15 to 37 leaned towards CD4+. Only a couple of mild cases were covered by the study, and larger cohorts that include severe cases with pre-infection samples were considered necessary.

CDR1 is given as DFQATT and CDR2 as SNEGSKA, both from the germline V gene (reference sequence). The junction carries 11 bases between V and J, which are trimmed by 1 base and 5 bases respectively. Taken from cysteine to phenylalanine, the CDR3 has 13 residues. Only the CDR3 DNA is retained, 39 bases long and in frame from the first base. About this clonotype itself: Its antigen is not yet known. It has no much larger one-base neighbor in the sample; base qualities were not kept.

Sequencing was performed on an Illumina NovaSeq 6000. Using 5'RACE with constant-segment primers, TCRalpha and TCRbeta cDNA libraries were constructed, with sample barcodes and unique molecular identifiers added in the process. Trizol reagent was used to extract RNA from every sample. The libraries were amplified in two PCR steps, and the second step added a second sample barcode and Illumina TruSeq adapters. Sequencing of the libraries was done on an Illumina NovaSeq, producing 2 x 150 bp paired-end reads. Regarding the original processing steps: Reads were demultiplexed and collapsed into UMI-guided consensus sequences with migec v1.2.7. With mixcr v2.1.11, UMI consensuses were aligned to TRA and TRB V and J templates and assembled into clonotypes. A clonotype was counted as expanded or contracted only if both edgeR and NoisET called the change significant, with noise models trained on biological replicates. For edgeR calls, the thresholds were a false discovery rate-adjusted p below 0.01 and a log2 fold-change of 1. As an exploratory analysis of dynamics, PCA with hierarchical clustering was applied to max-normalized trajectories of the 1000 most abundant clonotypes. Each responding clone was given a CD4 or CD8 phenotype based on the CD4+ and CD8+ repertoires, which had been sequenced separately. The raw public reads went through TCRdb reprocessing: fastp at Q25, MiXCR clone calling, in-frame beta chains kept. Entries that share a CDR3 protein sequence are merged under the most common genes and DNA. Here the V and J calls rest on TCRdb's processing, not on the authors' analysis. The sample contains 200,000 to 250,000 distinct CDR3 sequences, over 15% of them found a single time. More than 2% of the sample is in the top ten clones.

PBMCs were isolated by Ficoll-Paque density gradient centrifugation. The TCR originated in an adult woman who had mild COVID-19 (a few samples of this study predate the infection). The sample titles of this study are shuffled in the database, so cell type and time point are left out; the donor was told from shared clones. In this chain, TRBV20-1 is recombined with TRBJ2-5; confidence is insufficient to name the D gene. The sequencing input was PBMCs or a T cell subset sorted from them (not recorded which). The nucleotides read TGCAGTGCTAGAGCCAACTCGGTGGAGACCCAGTACTTC. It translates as CSARANSVETQYF.